This TCR beta chain was recovered during a study of T cells in Graves' hyperthyroidism and ophthalmopathy. TCR beta CDR3 regions were amplified from RNA transcripts. During a first-round RT-PCR of the TCR CDR3, the HTBI primer set was used. Via MiXCR, TCRdb re-called the multiplex PCR reads, giving one row per CDR3 protein. The sample records approximately 620,000 distinct CDR3 sequences, 16% being singletons. There are a few counts of this clonotype. In germline, CDR1 is SGHRS, CDR2 YFSETQ. The CDR3 totals 15 residues. V was pared by 6 bases and J by 3 bases, with 15 bases between. Isolation of PBMCs was performed on around 9.3 ml fresh peripheral blood.

Sequencing was performed on blood. This sequence originates from a woman in her forties with Graves' ophthalmopathy. The genes are TRBV5-1 and TRBJ2-2, with D perhaps matching TRBD1 (6 bases). The CDR3 sequence is CASTWAGVDTGELFF. The CDR3 DNA sequence: TGCGCCAGCACCTGGGCAGGGGTGGACACCGGGGAGCTGTTTTTT.